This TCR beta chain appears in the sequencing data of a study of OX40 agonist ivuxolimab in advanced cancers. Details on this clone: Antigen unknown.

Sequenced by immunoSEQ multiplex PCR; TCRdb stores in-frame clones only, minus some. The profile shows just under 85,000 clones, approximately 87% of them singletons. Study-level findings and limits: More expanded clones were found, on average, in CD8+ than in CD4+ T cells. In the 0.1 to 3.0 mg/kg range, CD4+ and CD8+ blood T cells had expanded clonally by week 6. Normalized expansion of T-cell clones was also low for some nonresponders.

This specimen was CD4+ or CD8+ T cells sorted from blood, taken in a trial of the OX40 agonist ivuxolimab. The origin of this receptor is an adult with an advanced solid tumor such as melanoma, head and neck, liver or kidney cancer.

The CDR3 loop reads CASSLGPAGGLTDTQYF. CDR3 nucleotide sequence: TGTGCCAGCAGCTTAGGGCCGGCGGGGGGTCTCACAGATACGCAGTATTTT. The chain uses TRBV7-2 and TRBJ2-3; 8 bases line up with TRBD2. After removal of 1 base from V and 2 bases from J, the junction contained 8 bases not matched to a gene. The CDR3 totals 17 residues. CDR1 is SGHTA, CDR2 FQGNSA, per germline.